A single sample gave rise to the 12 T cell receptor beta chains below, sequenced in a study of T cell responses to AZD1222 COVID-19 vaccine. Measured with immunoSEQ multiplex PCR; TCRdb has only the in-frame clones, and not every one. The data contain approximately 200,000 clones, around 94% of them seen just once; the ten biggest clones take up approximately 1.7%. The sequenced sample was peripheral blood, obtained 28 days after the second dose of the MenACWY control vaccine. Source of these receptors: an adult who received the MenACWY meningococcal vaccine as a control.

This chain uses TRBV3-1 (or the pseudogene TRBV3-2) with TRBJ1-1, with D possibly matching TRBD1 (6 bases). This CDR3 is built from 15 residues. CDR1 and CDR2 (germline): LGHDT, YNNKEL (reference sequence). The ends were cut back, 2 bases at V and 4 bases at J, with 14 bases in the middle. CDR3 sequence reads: CASSQPTGTRTEAFF. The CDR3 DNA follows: TGTGCCAGCAGCCAACCCACAGGGACTCGCACTGAAGCTTTCTTT.

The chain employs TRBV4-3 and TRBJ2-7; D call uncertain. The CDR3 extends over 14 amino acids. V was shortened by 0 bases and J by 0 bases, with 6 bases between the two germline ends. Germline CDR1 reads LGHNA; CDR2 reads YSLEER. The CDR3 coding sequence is TGCGCCAGCAGCCAAGATAAGAGCTCCTACGAGCAGTACTTC. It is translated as CASSQDKSSYEQYF.

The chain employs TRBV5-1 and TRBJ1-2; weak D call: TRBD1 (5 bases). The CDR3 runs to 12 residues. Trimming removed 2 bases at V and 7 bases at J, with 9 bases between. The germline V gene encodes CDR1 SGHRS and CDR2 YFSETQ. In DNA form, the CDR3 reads TGCGCCAGCAGCTTCGACAGCAGTGGCTACACCTTC. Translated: CASSFDSSGYTF.

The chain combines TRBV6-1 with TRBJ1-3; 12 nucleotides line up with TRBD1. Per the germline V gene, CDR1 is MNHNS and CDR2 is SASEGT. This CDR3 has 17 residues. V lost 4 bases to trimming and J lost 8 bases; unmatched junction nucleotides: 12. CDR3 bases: TGTGCCAGCAGTGTATCCTCCGGGACAGGGGGCGGCGACACCATATATTTT. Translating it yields CASSVSSGTGGGDTIYF.

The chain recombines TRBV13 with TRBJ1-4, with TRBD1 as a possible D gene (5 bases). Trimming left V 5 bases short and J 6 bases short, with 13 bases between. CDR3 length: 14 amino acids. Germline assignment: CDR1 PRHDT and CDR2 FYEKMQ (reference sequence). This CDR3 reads CASSHWTRDEKLFF. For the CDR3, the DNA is TGTGCCAGCAGCCACTGGACCAGGGATGAAAAACTGTTTTTT.

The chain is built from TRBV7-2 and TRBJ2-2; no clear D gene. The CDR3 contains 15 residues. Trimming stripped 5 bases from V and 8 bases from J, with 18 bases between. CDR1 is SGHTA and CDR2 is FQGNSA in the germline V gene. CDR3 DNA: TGTGCCAGCAGCCCCTCGGTCCGCGTAAGGGGGGAGCTGTTTTTT. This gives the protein CASSPSVRVRGELFF.

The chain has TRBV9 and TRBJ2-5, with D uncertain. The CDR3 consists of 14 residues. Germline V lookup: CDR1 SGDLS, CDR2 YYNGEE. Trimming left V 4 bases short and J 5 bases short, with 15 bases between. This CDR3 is CASSQSGSVETQYF. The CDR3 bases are TGTGCCAGCAGCCAGTCTGGGTCCGTGGAGACCCAGTACTTC.

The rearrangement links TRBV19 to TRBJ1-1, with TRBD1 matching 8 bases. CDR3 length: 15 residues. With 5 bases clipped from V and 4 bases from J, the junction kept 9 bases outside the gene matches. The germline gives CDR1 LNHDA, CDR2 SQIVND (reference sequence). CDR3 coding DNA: TGTGCCAGTAGTCACGGACAGGGCTCTAGCACTGAAGCTTTCTTT. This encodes CASSHGQGSSTEAFF. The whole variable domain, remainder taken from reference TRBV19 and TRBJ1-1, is DGGITQSPKYLFRKEGQNVTLSCEQNLNHDAMYWYRQDPGQGLRLIYYSQIVNDFQKGDIAEGYSVSREKKESFPLTVTSAQKNPTAFYLCASSHGQGSSTEAFFGQGTRLTVV.

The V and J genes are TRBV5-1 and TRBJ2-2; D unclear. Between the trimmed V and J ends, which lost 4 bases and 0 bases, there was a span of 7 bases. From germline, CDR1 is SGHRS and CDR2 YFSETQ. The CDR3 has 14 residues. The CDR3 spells CASSPRSNTGELFF. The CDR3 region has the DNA TGCGCCAGCAGCCCCCGGTCGAACACCGGGGAGCTGTTTTTT.

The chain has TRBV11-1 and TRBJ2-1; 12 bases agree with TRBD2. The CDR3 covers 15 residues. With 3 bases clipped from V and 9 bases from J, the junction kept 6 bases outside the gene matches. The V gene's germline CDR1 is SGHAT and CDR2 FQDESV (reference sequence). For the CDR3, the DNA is TGTGCCAGCAGCTTTCAGACTAGCGGGGGTGGTGAGCAGTTCTTC. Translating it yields CASSFQTSGGGEQFF.

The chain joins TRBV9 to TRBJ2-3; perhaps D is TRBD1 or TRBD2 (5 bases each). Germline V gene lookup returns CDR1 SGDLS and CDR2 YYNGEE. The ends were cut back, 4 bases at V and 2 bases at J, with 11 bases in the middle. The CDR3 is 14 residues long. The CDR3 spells CASSPGTATDTQYF. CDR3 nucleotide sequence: TGTGCCAGCAGCCCTGGGACGGCCACAGATACGCAGTATTTT.

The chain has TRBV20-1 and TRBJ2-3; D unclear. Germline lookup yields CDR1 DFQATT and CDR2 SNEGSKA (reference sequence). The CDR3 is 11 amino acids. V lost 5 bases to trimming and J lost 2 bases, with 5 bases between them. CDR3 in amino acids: CSAGITDTQYF. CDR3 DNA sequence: TGCAGTGCTGGGATCACAGATACGCAGTATTTT.